The 27 T cell receptor beta chains below come from one sample, sequenced in a study of blood T cell repertoires in COVID-19. The method was immunoSEQ multiplex PCR; TCRdb's version includes in-frame clones alone and lacks a portion of them. The data show about 230,000 clones, over 70% seen once. Sequencing was carried out using peripheral blood. The receptors originated from a man between 40 and 49 years old with active or convalescent COVID-19.

V usage is TRBV19 and J usage is TRBJ2-5, with D uncertain. Per the germline V gene, CDR1 is LNHDA and CDR2 is SQIVND (reference sequence). The CDR3 consists of 22 residues. The V end lost 3 bases, the J end lost 3 bases, and 35 bases lay between the germline ends. The CDR3 nucleotides read TGTGCCAGTAGTATTCTTCCCCCCCGAGTTCCGCATCTGGAGCCCTCAAAAGAGACCCAGTACTTC. Translation gives CASSILPPRVPHLEPSKETQYF.

The chain uses TRBV7-3 and TRBJ2-5, with D possibly TRBD2 on 6 matching bases. Germline V lookup: CDR1 SGHTA, CDR2 FQGTGA. The CDR3 extends over 15 amino acids. Trimming shortened V by 5 bases and J by 1 base, and 14 bases separated the two germline ends. CDR3 sequence: CASSRLGGSQETQYF. In DNA form, the CDR3 reads TGTGCCAGCAGCCGCTTGGGAGGTAGCCAAGAGACCCAGTACTTC.

The chain joins TRBV21-1 to TRBJ1-5; the D call TRBD1 from the table was never checked on the DNA. TRBV21-1 is designated a pseudogene. The CDR3 is made up of 15 amino acids. For the CDR3, the DNA is TGTGCCAGCAGATTAGGGGGCGCGGGCAATCAGCCCCAGCATTTT. Encoded protein: CASRLGGAGNQPQHF.

Comments on this clone: The same CDR3 also results from other DNA sequences found in this sample. The chain combines TRBV18 with TRBJ1-1; D perhaps matches TRBD1 (6 bases). Germline V gene lookup returns CDR1 KGHSH and CDR2 LQKENI. The CDR3 has 15 amino acids. V lost 4 bases, J lost 1 base, and 13 bases lay in between. CDR3: CASSLLQGSNTEAFF. CDR3 bases: TGTGCCAGCTCACTCCTACAGGGATCGAACACTGAAGCTTTCTTT. Complete variable domain (other parts from reference TRBV18 and TRBJ1-1): NAGVMQNPRHLVRRRGQEARLRCSPMKGHSHVYWYRQLPEEGLKFMVYLQKENIIDESGMPKERFSAEFPKEGPSILRIQQVVRGDSAAYFCASSLLQGSNTEAFFGQGTRLTVV.

The chain links TRBV14 to TRBJ1-4; D ambiguous. V shed 0 bases and J shed 7 bases, with 21 bases lying between them. This CDR3 contains 18 residues. The V gene's germline CDR1 is SGHDN and CDR2 FVKESK. This CDR3 reads CASSQDLVRRRPSEKLFF. The CDR3 bases are TGTGCCAGCAGCCAAGATCTTGTTCGGCGTCGACCTAGTGAAAAACTGTTTTTT.

The chain's CDR3 is CASSFVQGSYEQYF. Written as DNA, the CDR3 is TGTGCCAGCAGCTTTGTACAGGGCTCCTACGAGCAGTACTTC. This sequence joins TRBV11-2 and TRBJ2-7; TRBD1 might be the D (6 bases). Germline assignment: CDR1 SGHAT and CDR2 FQNNGV. Trimming cost V 3 bases and J 0 bases, with 9 bases left between them. The CDR3 spans 14 residues.

The chain links TRBV18 to TRBJ2-7, with 7 nucleotides matching TRBD2. V lost 3 bases to trimming and J lost 3 bases; unmatched junction nucleotides: 8. Per germline, CDR1 KGHSH and CDR2 LQKENI. The CDR3 is made up of 15 amino acids. CDR3 in amino acids: CASSPGLGARYEQYF. The CDR3 region has the DNA TGTGCCAGCTCACCCGGACTAGGAGCCCGCTACGAGCAGTACTTC.

The DNA for the CDR3 is TGTGCCAGTAGCAGACAGGGCTCCTCTGGAAACACCATATATTTT. Protein sequence: CASSRQGSSGNTIYF. V usage is TRBV19 and J usage is TRBJ1-3; TRBD1 matches at 7 bases. CDR1 is LNHDA, CDR2 SQIVND, per germline (reference sequence). This CDR3 contains 15 residues. The V gene end was trimmed by 6 bases and the J gene end by 0 bases; junction bases not matched to a gene: 5.

This chain joins TRBV7-2 and TRBJ2-3; 9 nucleotides line up with TRBD2. V lost 6 bases and J lost 0; bases outside the gene matches: 7. The CDR3 spans 16 residues. CDR1 is SGHTA and CDR2 is FQGNSA in the germline V gene. DNA for the CDR3: TGTGCCAGCAGAGTAAGCGGGGGGTTAAGCACAGATACGCAGTATTTT. It encodes CASRVSGGLSTDTQYF.

In this sample, this clone turned up a few times. The same CDR3 also results from other DNA sequences found in this sample. The gene calls are TRBV3-1 (or the pseudogene TRBV3-2) and TRBJ1-1; a weak D match, TRBD1 (5 bases). This CDR3 has 13 amino acids. Trimming cost V 6 bases and J 1 base, with 9 bases left between them. The germline V gene has CDR1 LGHDT and CDR2 YNNKEL (reference sequence). CDR3 residues: CASRPTENTEAFF. CDR3 sequence (DNA): TGTGCCAGCAGACCGACAGAGAACACTGAAGCTTTCTTT.

The V gene is TRBV19, the J gene TRBJ2-7, with 7 positions matching TRBD2. Germline V gene lookup returns CDR1 LNHDA and CDR2 SQIVND (reference sequence). V trimming: 5 bases; J trimming: 4 bases; junction bases outside the gene matches: 5. The CDR3 has 13 residues. The CDR3 sequence is CASSEGRGYEQYF. The CDR3 DNA follows: TGTGCCAGTAGTGAGGGGAGGGGATACGAGCAGTACTTC.

This clone occurred once. V and J are TRBV5-6 and TRBJ2-4; 10 bases are a match to TRBD2. The trim removed 5 bases at V and 9 bases at J, leaving 14 bases unmatched. The CDR3 runs 16 residues. CDR1 and CDR2 from the germline V gene are SGHDT and YYEEEE. Here the CDR3 reads CASRPHSSGGAVIQYF. CDR3 sequence (DNA): TGTGCCAGCAGACCCCATTCCAGCGGGGGGGCGGTCATTCAGTACTTC.

The sample holds one count of this clone. The rearrangement uses TRBV2 and TRBJ2-3, with D hard to call. Per the germline V gene, CDR1 is SNHLY and CDR2 is FYNNEI. The CDR3 is made up of 13 amino acids. Between the trimmed V and J ends, which lost 9 bases and 2 bases, there was a span of 12 bases. This CDR3 reads CASRGNPTDTQYF. CDR3 nucleotide sequence: TGTGCCAGTAGAGGAAACCCCACAGATACGCAGTATTTT.

The chain uses TRBV25-1 and TRBJ2-3; D unclear. CDR3 size: 14 residues. CDR1 is MGHDK and CDR2 is SYGVNS in the germline V gene. V lost 3 bases, J lost 10 bases, and 17 bases lay in between. This CDR3 is CASSDPSNIAPQYF. The CDR3 DNA is TGTGCCAGCAGTGATCCCTCCAACATTGCCCCGCAGTATTTT.

The V call is TRBV12-3 or TRBV12-4, the J call TRBJ1-2, with D tentatively TRBD1 (5 bases). The CDR3 is 11 residues long. Trimming removed 6 bases from V and 6 bases from J, with 8 bases in between. The CDR3 here is CASSLDNGYTF. For the CDR3, the DNA is TGTGCCAGCAGCTTGGACAATGGCTACACCTTC.

V usage is TRBV9 and J usage is TRBJ2-6; D is ambiguous. The V gene's germline CDR1 is SGDLS and CDR2 YYNGEE. Trimming removed 4 bases at V and 2 bases at J, with 16 bases between. This CDR3 has 17 amino acids. In DNA form, the CDR3 reads TGTGCCAGCAGCCTCCAGAGGTGGGTGGCTGGGGCCAACGTCCTGACTTTC. It codes for CASSLQRWVAGANVLTF.

The chain links TRBV14 to TRBJ2-4, with D perhaps TRBD2 (5 bases). The CDR3 runs to 14 residues. CDR1 and CDR2 (germline): SGHDN, FVKESK. The V end was cut by 4 bases, the J end by 10 bases, with 17 bases between. CDR3 region: CASSLHTGNRIQYF. CDR3 DNA: TGTGCCAGCAGCCTCCACACGGGAAATAGGATTCAGTACTTC.

The chain joins TRBV2 to TRBJ2-7, with a tentative D call TRBD1 (5 bases). Trimming removed 0 bases at V and 2 bases at J, with 11 bases between. Germline-derived CDR1 and CDR2 are SNHLY and FYNNEI. The CDR3 totals 15 residues. CDR3 in DNA: TGTGCCAGCAGTGAAGCGATTGGACAAACCTACGAGCAGTACTTC. This gives the protein CASSEAIGQTYEQYF.

The V and J genes are TRBV30 and TRBJ2-5; D perhaps matches TRBD1 (6 bases). This CDR3 comprises 12 residues. V was trimmed by 2 bases and J by 4 bases, leaving 8 bases between them. Looked up from germline, CDR1 is GTSNPN and CDR2 is SVGIG (reference sequence). The CDR3 coding sequence is TGTGCCTGGAGTCGAGGGGGAGAGACCCAGTACTTC. It translates to CAWSRGGETQYF.

The V call is TRBV4-1, the J call TRBJ1-1; maybe TRBD1 (5 bases). Germline V gene data show CDR1 as MGHRA and CDR2 as YSYEKL. V was trimmed by 3 bases and J by 3 bases, leaving 8 bases between them. The CDR3 covers 13 residues. The CDR3 sequence is CASSQKQDTEAFF. The CDR3 region has the DNA TGCGCCAGCAGCCAGAAACAGGACACTGAAGCTTTCTTT.

The chain joins TRBV5-4 to TRBJ2-2, with D possibly matching TRBD2 (5 bases). This CDR3 has 15 residues. Germline assignment: CDR1 SGHNT and CDR2 YYREEE (reference sequence). The germline V and J ends were trimmed by 0 bases and 3 bases, with 9 bases remaining between them. In nucleotides, the CDR3 is TGTGCCAGCAGCTTGGGGCAGGACTACACCGGGGAGCTGTTTTTT. Encoded protein: CASSLGQDYTGELFF.

The gene calls are TRBV5-1 and TRBJ1-2, with D maybe TRBD1 (5 bases). Germline CDR1 and CDR2: SGHRS and YFSETQ. V lost 0 bases and J lost 7, with 13 bases in between. The CDR3 length is 14 residues. The CDR3: CASSLGDSGSGYTF. The CDR3 coding sequence is TGCGCCAGCAGCTTGGGAGACAGCGGGAGTGGCTACACCTTC.

The V call is TRBV30, the J call TRBJ2-1; maybe TRBD2 (6 bases). Germline loops: CDR1 GTSNPN, CDR2 SVGIG (reference sequence). Trimming pared 4 bases from V and 0 bases from J, leaving 16 bases between. CDR3 size: 16 residues. DNA for the CDR3: TGTGCCTGGATGAAACCGGGACTGGGCTCCTACAATGAGCAGTTCTTC. Amino acid sequence: CAWMKPGLGSYNEQFF. The variable domain in full, completed from reference TRBV30 and TRBJ2-1, reads SQTIHQWPATLVQPVGSPLSLECTVEGTSNPNLYWYRQAAGRGLQLLFYSVGIGQISSEVPQNLSASRPQDRQFILSSKKLLLSDSGFYLCAWMKPGLGSYNEQFFGPGTRLTVL.

V is TRBV5-1 and J is TRBJ2-3; D not resolved. The CDR3 totals 14 residues. Trimming removed 0 bases at V and 3 bases at J, with 8 bases between. Germline loops: CDR1 SGHRS, CDR2 YFSETQ. CDR3 nucleotide sequence: TGCGCCAGCAGCTTGGGGGCCCTAACAGATACGCAGTATTTT. Protein sequence: CASSLGALTDTQYF.

This clone was detected a few times. The chain is built from TRBV10-3 and TRBJ2-2, with D maybe TRBD1 (5 bases). The CDR3 length is 15 residues. The V gene's germline CDR1 is ENHRY and CDR2 SYGVKD. Trimming took 5 bases from V and 4 from J, leaving 14 bases between them. CDR3 residues: CAISPVEGVTGELFF. As DNA, the CDR3 is TGTGCCATCAGTCCCGTTGAAGGGGTCACCGGGGAGCTGTTTTTT.

The chain combines TRBV4-1 with TRBJ1-2, with a possible D match to TRBD1 (6 bases). The CDR3 loop spans 14 amino acids. Per germline, CDR1 MGHRA and CDR2 YSYEKL. V lost 1 base and J 2 bases, leaving 8 bases between the germline ends. CDR3 DNA sequence: TGCGCCAGCAGCCAAGCGACAGGAAACTATGGCTACACCTTC. Amino acid sequence: CASSQATGNYGYTF.

In this sample, this clone turned up a few times. J is TRBJ1-3 and V is TRBV11-2, with unresolved D. The V end lost 1 base, the J end lost 0 bases, and 7 bases lay between the germline ends. CDR1 and CDR2 (germline): SGHAT, FQNNGV. The CDR3 loop spans 15 amino acids. CDR3 amino acids: CASSLGEISGNTIYF. The CDR3 DNA reads as TGTGCCAGCAGCTTAGGGGAGATCTCTGGAAACACCATATATTTT.